The next 31 T cell receptor beta chains were all read from a single sample in a study of blood T cell repertoires in COVID-19. Assay used: immunoSEQ multiplex PCR; TCRdb lists only in-frame clones, some missing. The sample has about 190,000 clones; under 80% are singletons. The specimen was peripheral blood. These receptor sequences come from a man in his fifties who had recovered from COVID-19.

CDR3 residues: CASSPPTGGLKTQYF. CDR3 in DNA: TGTGCCAGCAGCCCGCCAACAGGGGGTTTGAAGACCCAGTACTTC. The chain joins TRBV3-1 (or the pseudogene TRBV3-2) to TRBJ2-5; 8 nucleotides agree with TRBD1. Germline V CDR1 and CDR2: LGHDT, YNNKEL (reference sequence). Trimming cost V 4 bases and J 6 bases; bases outside gene matches: 10. This CDR3 has 15 residues.

J is TRBJ2-3 and V is TRBV7-7; 11 bases agree with TRBD2. This CDR3 spans 14 amino acids. The germline V gene has CDR1 SSHAT and CDR2 FNYEAQ (reference sequence). Losses at the gene ends were 5 bases for V and 4 bases for J; bases not matched to a gene: 2. The CDR3, as DNA: TGTGCCAGCAGCCCGACTAGCGGGGCAGATACGCAGTATTTT. Translating gives CASSPTSGADTQYF.

The rearrangement links TRBV28 to TRBJ1-5; the match to TRBD1 covers 8 bases. The V segment lost 4 bases and the J segment 2 bases; nucleotides outside the gene matches: 7. Germline CDR1 reads MDHEN; CDR2 reads SYDVKM. There are 16 residues in the CDR3. CDR3 sequence (DNA): TGTGCCAGCAGTTCATTACAGGGGGTACGCAATCAGCCCCAGCATTTT. This translates into CASSSLQGVRNQPQHF.

The table lists this clone with many counts. V is TRBV10-3 and J is TRBJ2-3; 14 bases map to TRBD2. The V segment lost 9 bases and the J segment 0 bases; nucleotides outside the gene matches: 14. Germline values: CDR1 ENHRY, CDR2 SYGVKD. The CDR3 runs to 19 residues. The CDR3 DNA follows: TGTGCCATATCGGAAAGAGGGACTAGCGGGAGATGGAGCACAGATACGCAGTATTTT. It encodes CAISERGTSGRWSTDTQYF.

J is TRBJ2-7 and V is TRBV2; 7 bases map to TRBD2. Per the germline V gene, CDR1 is SNHLY and CDR2 is FYNNEI. Germline trimming cut 5 bases from V and 2 bases from J; bases unmatched to any gene: 9. The CDR3 is made up of 15 amino acids. Here the CDR3 reads CASSPWGGSTYEQYF. DNA of the CDR3: TGTGCCAGCAGTCCTTGGGGGGGGTCTACCTACGAGCAGTACTTC.

In this sample, this clone turned up once. The chain couples TRBV9 to TRBJ2-7; 8 positions agree with TRBD2. Germline CDR1 SGDLS, CDR2 YYNGEE. The CDR3 sequence is 15 residues long. The V and J ends lost 0 bases and 4 bases, in that order; junction bases with no gene match: 6. CDR3: CASSVDNGRAYEQYF. In DNA, the CDR3 is TGTGCCAGCAGCGTAGACAACGGGAGGGCTTACGAGCAGTACTTC.

The chain links TRBV29-1 to TRBJ2-2, with 7 bases that match TRBD1. The CDR3 spans 13 residues. Germline CDR1 is SQVTM and CDR2 is ANQGSEA. V shed 2 bases and J 7 bases; nucleotides not matched to a gene: 4. CDR3 in DNA: TGCAGCGTTGAAAAGGGGGCAGGCGGGGAGCTGTTTTTT. Its translation is CSVEKGAGGELFF.

This clone was counted a few times. This chain connects TRBV7-9 to TRBJ2-1, with D possibly matching TRBD2 (6 bases). The V end lost 6 bases, the J end lost 6 bases, and 9 bases lay between the germline ends. Looked up from germline, CDR1 is SEHNR and CDR2 is FQNEAQ (reference sequence). The CDR3 contains 12 residues. This CDR3 reads CASSTEGNEQFF. DNA of the CDR3: TGTGCCAGCAGTACGGAGGGCAATGAGCAGTTCTTC.

The chain's CDR3 is CASSLGPLAGVGYEQYF. For the CDR3, the DNA is TGCGCCAGCAGCTTGGGCCCACTAGCGGGAGTAGGCTACGAGCAGTACTTC. This sequence joins TRBV5-1 and TRBJ2-7, with TRBD2 matching 11 bases. Germline assignment: CDR1 SGHRS and CDR2 YFSETQ. The CDR3 sequence is 17 residues long. J was trimmed by 3 bases and V by 0 bases; bases with no gene match: 8.

V gene TRBV11-2 combines with J gene TRBJ2-1; weak D call: TRBD2 (5 bases). Looked up from germline, CDR1 is SGHAT and CDR2 is FQNNGV. The CDR3 covers 17 residues. V was cut by 5 bases and J by 3 bases, with 20 bases left in between. CDR3 in amino acids: CASSPGRAPGGYNEQFF. In DNA, the CDR3 is TGTGCCAGCAGCCCGGGCCGGGCCCCCGGAGGCTACAATGAGCAGTTCTTC.

The chain uses TRBV18 and TRBJ1-1; unclear D gene. The length of the CDR3 is 14 residues. Trimming took 3 bases from V and 2 from J, leaving 10 bases between them. Germline V gene data show CDR1 as KGHSH and CDR2 as LQKENI. The CDR3 sequence is CASSPAGSNTEAFF. In DNA, the CDR3 is TGTGCCAGCTCACCGGCAGGCTCTAACACTGAAGCTTTCTTT.

This clone has only a few counts. V and J are TRBV11-2 and TRBJ1-1; possibly TRBD1 for D (6 bases). Germline values: CDR1 SGHAT, CDR2 FQNNGV. Trimming took off 5 bases at V and 4 bases at J, with 17 bases between the two ends. There are 15 residues in the CDR3. This CDR3 reads CASSPFSGGPTEAFF. In DNA form, the CDR3 reads TGTGCCAGCAGCCCATTTAGCGGGGGGCCCACTGAAGCTTTCTTT. Together with reference TRBV11-2 and TRBJ1-1, the CDR3 gives the full variable domain: EAGVAQSPRYKIIEKRQSVAFWCNPISGHATLYWYQQILGQGPKLLIQFQNNGVVDDSQLPKDRFSAERLKGVDSTLKIQPAKLEDSAVYLCASSPFSGGPTEAFFGQGTRLTVV.

The chain links TRBV2 to TRBJ1-6, with TRBD1 as a possible D gene (5 bases). Germline V gene sequence: CDR1 SNHLY, CDR2 FYNNEI. This CDR3 has 15 amino acids. Between the trimmed V and J ends, which lost 7 bases and 9 bases, there was a span of 19 bases. The CDR3 DNA follows: TGTGCCAGCATCCCCGACCCACCAGGGTTTTCACCCCTCCACTTT. Protein product: CASIPDPPGFSPLHF.

This rearrangement joins TRBV5-6 to TRBJ2-3, with D unresolved. The V gene lost 2 bases and the J gene lost 8 bases, with 6 bases spanning the gap. The CDR3 loop spans 11 amino acids. Germline values: CDR1 SGHDT, CDR2 YYEEEE. This CDR3 is CASSFRRTQYF. In DNA, the CDR3 is TGTGCCAGCAGCTTCCGTCGTACGCAGTATTTT. The complete variable domain, with remaining parts taken from reference TRBV5-6 and TRBJ2-3, reads DAGVTQSPTHLIKTRGQQVTLRCSPKSGHDTVSWYQQALGQGPQFIFQYYEEEERQRGNFPDRFSGHQFPNYSSELNVNALLLGDSALYLCASSFRRTQYFGPGTRLTVL.

This chain links TRBV20-1 with TRBJ1-4; 7 bases map to TRBD1. The CDR3 totals 13 residues. The trim removed 3 bases at V and 7 bases at J, leaving 5 bases unmatched. Germline CDR1 reads DFQATT; CDR2 reads SNEGSKA (reference sequence). The CDR3 loop is CSASEGAREKLFF. The CDR3 DNA is TGCAGTGCTAGTGAGGGGGCGCGTGAAAAACTGTTTTTT.

The chain links TRBV5-1 to TRBJ1-4, with 10 nucleotides matching TRBD1. Germline CDR1 and CDR2: SGHRS and YFSETQ. The CDR3 spans 16 residues. Unmatched junction bases numbered 3, after V lost 1 base and J lost 3 bases. This CDR3 reads CASSLTGQGANEKLFF. For the CDR3, the DNA is TGCGCCAGCAGCTTGACAGGACAGGGGGCTAATGAAAAACTGTTTTTT.

The CDR3 protein is CASRRQGGSNQPQHF. The CDR3 DNA reads TGTGCCAGCAGACGACAGGGGGGTAGCAATCAGCCCCAGCATTTT. The chain combines TRBV28 with TRBJ1-5; 9 bases are a match to TRBD1. Germline trimming cut 6 bases from V and 0 bases from J; bases unmatched to any gene: 3. CDR3 length: 15 residues. The germline gives CDR1 MDHEN, CDR2 SYDVKM.

The V and J genes are TRBV24-1 and TRBJ2-2, with TRBD2 identical over 13 bases. Germline values: CDR1 KGHDR, CDR2 SFDVKD. This CDR3 has 18 residues. Trimming cost V 3 bases and J 6 bases; bases outside gene matches: 9. The CDR3 protein is CATSDPSTSGRMAGELFF. For the CDR3, the DNA is TGTGCCACCAGTGATCCCTCGACTAGCGGGAGGATGGCCGGGGAGCTGTTTTTT.

The V call is TRBV5-5, the J call TRBJ2-5, with a weak D call TRBD2 (5 bases). The CDR3 sequence is 14 residues long. Deletions cut 1 base from V and 5 bases from J, with 12 bases between. Germline CDR1 SGHKS, CDR2 YYEKEE (reference sequence). CDR3 coding DNA: TGTGCCAGCAGCTTGTCGGGATATAGGGAGACCCAGTACTTC. It specifies CASSLSGYRETQYF.

The table lists this clone with a few counts. This CDR3 is CASSLVGARTGELFF. CDR3 bases: TGTGCCAGCAGTTTAGTAGGGGCGCGAACCGGGGAGCTGTTTTTT. This chain connects TRBV27 to TRBJ2-2, with D maybe TRBD1 (5 bases). The V gene's germline CDR1 is MNHEY and CDR2 SMNVEV (reference sequence). Trimming cost V 2 bases and J 5 bases, with 12 bases left between them. The CDR3 has 15 residues.

The CDR3 region is CASSHLGPSEKLFF. In DNA, the CDR3 is TGTGCCAGCAGTCACCTGGGCCCGTCGGAAAAACTGTTTTTT. The chain recombines TRBV3-1 (or the pseudogene TRBV3-2) with TRBJ1-4, with D unclear. The germline V and J ends were trimmed by 6 bases and 8 bases, with 16 bases remaining between them. Germline V gives CDR1 LGHDT, CDR2 YNNKEL (reference sequence). CDR3 length: 14 amino acids.

The gene calls are TRBV3-1 (or the pseudogene TRBV3-2) and TRBJ1-5; D not resolved. The CDR3 covers 14 residues. CDR1 and CDR2 (germline): LGHDT, YNNKEL (reference sequence). Trimming took 0 bases from V and 9 from J, leaving 12 bases between them. CDR3 nucleotides: TGTGCCAGCAGCCAAGAAGCAGGTTCATGGCCCCAGCATTTT. Residues: CASSQEAGSWPQHF.

This clone has more than one count but fewer than ten. The CDR3 DNA follows: TGTGCCAGCAGCTTAGCGATGGCAGCGACTGAAGCTTTCTTT. It is translated as CASSLAMAATEAFF. V and J are TRBV7-9 and TRBJ1-1; D is unclear. Trimming left V 0 bases short and J 5 bases short, with 10 bases between. Per the germline V gene, CDR1 is SEHNR and CDR2 is FQNEAQ (reference sequence). The CDR3 contains 14 residues.

In this sample, this clone turned up a few times. The V call is TRBV28, the J call TRBJ1-5; D is possibly TRBD1 (6 bases). Germline values: CDR1 MDHEN, CDR2 SYDVKM. The CDR3 is 15 amino acids. The ends were cut back, 2 bases at V and 11 bases at J, with 19 bases in the middle. The CDR3 here is CASSLNPTNRASQHF. CDR3 sequence (DNA): TGTGCCAGCAGTTTAAACCCCACAAACAGGGCTTCCCAGCATTTT.

This sequence joins TRBV5-5 and TRBJ2-1; D remains unclear. Germline CDR1 is SGHKS and CDR2 is YYEKEE (reference sequence). V was shortened by 2 bases and J by 0 bases, with 12 bases between the two germline ends. The CDR3 has 16 residues. In nucleotides, the CDR3 is TGTGCCAGCAGCTTTATCTTACACCTCTCCTACAATGAGCAGTTCTTC. Protein: CASSFILHLSYNEQFF. Using reference TRBV5-5 and TRBJ2-1 for the parts outside the CDR3, the full variable domain is DAGVTQSPTHLIKTRGQQVTLRCSPISGHKSVSWYQQVLGQGPQFIFQYYEKEERGRGNFPDRFSARQFPNYSSELNVNALLLGDSALYLCASSFILHLSYNEQFFGPGTRLTVL.

The chain carries TRBV7-9 and TRBJ2-5, with 8 positions matching TRBD1. In germline, CDR1 is SEHNR, CDR2 FQNEAQ (reference sequence). This CDR3 has 14 residues. The junction had 6 bases not matched to a gene; V was cut back by 5 bases and J by 4 bases. The CDR3 DNA is TGTGCCAGCAGCCAGGGACAGGTTAGAGAGACCCAGTACTTC. Translation: CASSQGQVRETQYF.

This clone was detected a few times. The CDR3 DNA follows: TGTGCCAGCAGCCAATGGCTGGTCCCTAGCACAGATACGCAGTATTTT. The encoded protein is CASSQWLVPSTDTQYF. J is TRBJ2-3 and V is TRBV14; D call uncertain. The CDR3 is 16 residues long. Germline loops: CDR1 SGHDN, CDR2 FVKESK. Trimming took off 2 bases at V and 0 bases at J, with 12 bases between the two ends.

CDR3 sequence: CSGGQGRYEKLFF. CDR3 DNA: TGCAGCGGGGGACAGGGACGGTACGAAAAACTGTTTTTT. The chain has TRBV29-1 and TRBJ1-4; 9 bases are a match to TRBD1. Losses at the gene ends were 7 bases for V and 8 bases for J; bases not matched to a gene: 8. The CDR3 covers 13 residues. Germline CDR1 is SQVTM and CDR2 is ANQGSEA. The whole variable domain, filled in from reference TRBV29-1 and TRBJ1-4, reads SAVISQKPSRDICQRGTSLTIQCQVDSQVTMMFWYRQQPGQSLTLIATANQGSEATYESGFVIDKFPISRPNLTFSTLTVSNMSPEDSSIYLCSGGQGRYEKLFFGSGTQLSVL.

The V and J genes are TRBV7-2 and TRBJ1-2; a possible D gene is TRBD1 (6 bases). The V end lost 5 bases, the J end lost 6 bases, and 19 bases lay between the germline ends. This CDR3 has 15 residues. The germline CDR1 and CDR2 sequences are SGHTA and FQGNSA. The CDR3 region has the DNA TGTGCCAGCAGCCCCCCACGGCAGGGGAAGGATGGCTACACCTTC. Encoded protein: CASSPPRQGKDGYTF.

The rearrangement joins TRBV10-3 to TRBJ1-6, with 7 nucleotides matching TRBD1. Germline loops: CDR1 ENHRY, CDR2 SYGVKD. The V gene end was trimmed by 10 bases and the J gene end by 0 bases; junction bases not matched to a gene: 9. The CDR3 loop spans 16 amino acids. CDR3 protein: CATSPRDSSYNSPLHF. The CDR3 DNA reads TGTGCCACCTCGCCCAGGGACAGCTCCTATAATTCACCCCTCCACTTT.

The chain's CDR3 is CASSQDEWGPRGTF. DNA of the CDR3: TGTGCCAGCAGCCAAGATGAATGGGGGCCGAGAGGTACCTTC. This chain connects TRBV3-1 (or the pseudogene TRBV3-2) to TRBJ1-2; tentatively, D is TRBD1 (6 bases). The CDR3 totals 14 residues. Germline assignment: CDR1 LGHDT and CDR2 YNNKEL (reference sequence). Trimming removed 0 bases at V and 14 bases at J, with 19 bases between.